This T cell receptor beta chain is drawn from a study of blood T cell repertoires in COVID-19. Background on the study: The United States, Italy and Spain provided the acute and convalescent COVID-19 samples. From T cells, B-cell-depleted T cells, or PBMCs came the material, which was cDNA or gDNA.

Cohorts were determined from participant-reported clinical history. In the authors' methods: Amplification with reference gene primers provided the estimates of nucleated cell counts. The table came from immunoSEQ multiplex PCR; TCRdb's copy has only in-frame clones and leaves some out. That table gives V, J and clone size, and the DNA gave D and trimming. The table has 200,000 to 250,000 clones, approximately 87% seen once. This clone was recorded only once. The CDR3 has 13 amino acids. V was clipped by 1 base and J by 5 bases, with 6 bases between them. Germline CDR1 and CDR2: MNHEY and SMNVEV (reference sequence).

The clonotype comes from a woman aged 45-65 years in a cohort exposed to, infected with or recovered from COVID-19 (not recorded which). This chain links TRBV27 with TRBJ1-5; no reliable D call. Sample: PBMCs or T cells enriched from blood (not recorded which). The CDR3 DNA reads as TGTGCCAGCAGTTTATACGGGGATCAGCCCCAGCATTTT. As protein: CASSLYGDQPQHF.